The source of this T cell receptor beta chain is a study of OX40 agonist ivuxolimab in advanced cancers. Across the study: The patients received ivuxolimab by intravenous route every 2 weeks at 0.01 to 10 mg/kg. Study conclusions and caveats: At 0.1 to 3.0 mg/kg, CD4+ and CD8+ blood T cells expanded clonally by week 6. Certain nonresponding patients likewise had low normalized T-cell clonal expansion.

Trimming left V 1 base short and J 0 bases short, with 9 bases between. Germline CDR1 MGHRA, CDR2 YSYEKL. The CDR3 runs to 15 residues. Using immunoSEQ multiplex PCR, the repertoire was profiled, and TCRdb retains in-frame clones only, with some absent. This sample has 80,000 to 85,000 clones, with approximately 79% found just once. Points on this clone: Its antigen is still unknown.

This TCR derives from an adult with an advanced solid tumor such as melanoma, head and neck, liver or kidney cancer. The chain recombines TRBV4-1 with TRBJ1-2; unclear D gene. The specimen was CD4+ or CD8+ T cells sorted from blood, collected in a trial of the OX40 agonist ivuxolimab. CDR3 loop: CASSQGRLANYGYTF. CDR3 DNA: TGCGCCAGCAGCCAAGGGCGGTTAGCTAACTATGGCTACACCTTC.